Many counts were recorded for the clone carrying this T cell receptor beta chain. Its antigen is not identified. Amplification of TCR beta CDR3 regions was performed using RNA transcripts as template. Researchers ran a first-round RT-PCR on the TCR CDR3 using the HTBI primer set. TCRdb recomputed calls from the multiplex PCR reads with MiXCR, one row per CDR3 protein. The sample lists about 510,000 distinct CDR3 sequences, 11% to 15% occurring once. This sample was included in a study of T cells in Graves' hyperthyroidism and ophthalmopathy. CDR1 and CDR2 (germline): SGHRS, YFSETQ. J was trimmed by 6 bases and V by 4 bases; bases with no gene match: 10. This CDR3 spans 15 amino acids. Findings and caveats of the study: Blood also held most thyroid clonotypes expanded beyond 0.001.

Graves' hyperthyroidism is called stable when ophthalmopathy does not progress within 18 months. This TCR derives from a middle-aged woman with Graves' hyperthyroidism. The chain carries TRBV5-1 and TRBJ2-3, with 8 bases fitting TRBD2. Input material: blood. CDR3 sequence reads: CASSLLRTSPDTQYF. DNA of the CDR3: TGCGCCAGCAGCCTGCTACGGACTAGCCCCGATACGCAGTATTTT.